These T cell receptor beta chains were read from a single sample in a study of T-cell reconstitution after alpha-beta-depleted transplantation in children. TCRdb used MiXCR to reprocess the PCR reads, holding one entry per CDR3 protein. The data contain around 92,000 distinct CDR3 sequences, 12% of them singletons. The input for sequencing was PBMCs from the stem cell graft donor, taken from the stem cell graft. The receptors were gathered from a human donor who donated a stem cell graft to a child with inherited bone marrow failure. Each CDR3 is given with its conserved first and last residue. D genes are given only for firm matches.

TRBV5-1 TRBD1 CASRDVRGPKNIQYF
TRBV28 - CASSRPGVGYEQYF
TRBV10-3 - CAISDKQDQPQHF
TRBV14 TRBD1 CASSLSTGTQTQYF
TRBV7-2 - CASGPRTESPLHF
TRBV7-8 TRBD2 CASRAGGYNEQFF
TRBV15 - CATSREFDTQYF
TRBV10-3 TRBD2 CAISEGLDPGELFF
TRBV19 TRBD1 CASRRDRGRPGANVLTF
TRBV12-3/TRBV12-4 - CASTWRVTDTQYF
TRBV19 - CASSMSQGLVGDEQYF
TRBV13 TRBD2 CASSLSGYYEQYF
TRBV7-9 - CASSLMRDGRAQPQHF
TRBV7-2 - CASSLYQNTEAFF
TRBV7-2 TRBD2 CASSLGGAGGSDTQYF
TRBV19 TRBD2 CASTGTSDSSYNEQFF
TRBV19 - CASSPLSRRDQYF
TRBV2 TRBD2 CASSPGARGVYEQYF
TRBV7-2 - CASSPRQLYEQYF
TRBV28 - CASSFSAGDYGYTF
TRBV12-3/TRBV12-4 - CASSLSRPSSGNTIYF
TRBV4-2 - CASSQDGGGLNTGELFF
TRBV7-2 - CASSLTDRNEQFF
TRBV12-3/TRBV12-4 - CASSLAGGSTEAFF
TRBV28 TRBD1 CASTSPGQGARGYGYTF
TRBV28 - CASRLAGENTEAFF
TRBV29-1 - CSVASDWNEQYF
TRBV6-1 TRBD1 CASSLRDRGYGYTF
TRBV20-1 TRBD2 CSATSPGGAKNIQYF
TRBV20-1 - CSARGGVGGNQPQHF
TRBV5-1 TRBD2 CASSNLAGAPNTGELFF
TRBV29-1 - CSVATVISYEQYF
TRBV29-1 - CSVRLGKGSLEQYF
TRBV12-3/TRBV12-4 - CASRSTLVQPQHF
TRBV20-1 - CSVGQGINQPQHF
TRBV7-2 TRBD2 CASSSRLAGAGEQYF
TRBV30 - CAWRRDSNQPQHF
TRBV4-1 - CASSLGGAGLNQPQHF
TRBV11-3 - CASSLNRAGETQYF
TRBV7-2 - CASSKTKGSNTEAFF
TRBV29-1 - CSVASGLDSATQYF
TRBV5-5 TRBD1 CASSQDRANQPQHF
TRBV5-5 TRBD1 CASSFSGTDTEAFF
TRBV13 - CASSLGGSAGGIAYEQYF
TRBV12-3/TRBV12-4 - CASSSDSVSGTQYF
TRBV5-1 TRBD2 CASSLVSGRADGYNEQFF
TRBV5-1 - CASSLGTGFDNQRHHF
TRBV20-1 - CSASFHEQYF
TRBV12-3/TRBV12-4 - CASSSDPGAGLNEKLFF
TRBV6-2/TRBV6-3 - CASSSEDTKAFF
TRBV6-5 - CASSVYSNQPQHF
TRBV24-1 - CATSDLWGYEQYF
TRBV20-1 - CSATDGSGANVLTF
TRBV29-1 TRBD1 CSATTGVSTDTQYF
TRBV4-2 TRBD1 CASSQQTGTARGNGYTF
TRBV27 TRBD2 CASTTLAGSYNEQFF
TRBV7-2 TRBD1 CASSFNRGLETQYF
TRBV10-3 TRBD1 CAIRGQVDTQYF
TRBV7-2 - CASSLFGRVQNSPLHF